The 14 T cell receptor beta chains presented below share a single source sample, sequenced in a study of vaccination effects on CD4 cells after COVID-19. Sequencing was preceded by expansion of antigen-specific CD4+ T cells with viral peptide pools in the ViraFEST assay. Culture lasted about ten days before CD4+ T cell isolation. Nucleocapsid antibody tests were negative, and the vaccine recipients had no prior SARS-CoV-2 infection. No antigens are known for them. Data came from immunoSEQ multiplex PCR; TCRdb stores just in-frame clones and leaves some out. Among roughly 63,000 clones, about 71% were seen once, and the ten largest hold around 3.8%. Here the sequenced sample was CD4+ T cells from PBMCs cultured with HCoV-OC43 spike peptides, taken before COVID-19 vaccination. Subset defined: HCoV-OC43 spike overlapping peptide pool stimulation. All receptors come from a human donor who received a COVID-19 vaccine.

This chain connects TRBV19 to TRBJ1-2; 7 bases fit TRBD1. Germline-derived CDR1 and CDR2 are LNHDA and SQIVND (reference sequence). The CDR3 loop spans 18 amino acids. V shed 7 bases, J shed 0 bases, and the junction held 17 bases outside the gene matches. CDR3 in amino acids: CASTPRTGMASSNYGYTF. The CDR3 nucleotides read TGTGCCAGTACCCCCCGGACAGGAATGGCTTCGTCTAACTATGGCTACACCTTC.

This clone has only a few counts. V is TRBV5-4 and J is TRBJ2-3, with D perhaps being TRBD1 or TRBD2 (5 bases each). V gave up 4 bases and J gave up 4 bases, with 13 bases separating them. Germline V CDR1 and CDR2: SGHNT, YYREEE (reference sequence). This CDR3 has 14 residues. The CDR3 bases are TGTGCCAGCAGCCCCGAGATGGGGGCAGATACGCAGTATTTT. Protein product: CASSPEMGADTQYF.

The chain combines TRBV24-1 with TRBJ2-3; 9 positions agree with TRBD1. The germline V gene has CDR1 KGHDR and CDR2 SFDVKD. The CDR3 is made up of 17 amino acids. The J segment lost 2 bases and the V segment lost 3 bases, leaving 8 bases of the junction unmatched. The DNA of the CDR3 is TGTGCCACCAGTGATAATCGACAGGGGGGGCTCACAGATACGCAGTATTTT. Protein product: CATSDNRQGGLTDTQYF.

The rearrangement links TRBV4-2 to TRBJ2-2; TRBD2 matches at 9 bases. The V and J ends lost 1 base and 6 bases, in that order; junction bases with no gene match: 6. CDR1 LGHNA and CDR2 YNFKEQ come from the germline V gene. This CDR3 is 16 amino acids long. This CDR3 reads CASSQAWAGGPGELFF. The DNA of the CDR3 is TGTGCCAGCAGCCAAGCCTGGGCGGGGGGGCCCGGGGAGCTGTTTTTT.

The rearrangement links TRBV2 to TRBJ2-3, with 7 bases fitting TRBD2. Germline V gives CDR1 SNHLY, CDR2 FYNNEI. V lost 1 base, J lost 0 bases, and 4 bases stayed unmatched. The CDR3 has 16 residues. This CDR3 is CASSEGLAVSTDTQYF. The CDR3 DNA reads as TGTGCCAGCAGTGAAGGACTAGCAGTTAGCACAGATACGCAGTATTTT.

The chain recombines TRBV5-5 with TRBJ1-5, with D hard to call. The CDR3 is 15 residues long. The V and J ends lost 5 bases and 0 bases respectively, with 12 bases between them. Germline-derived CDR1 and CDR2 are SGHKS and YYEKEE (reference sequence). Here the CDR3 reads CASSFSGYSNQPQHF. CDR3 nucleotides: TGTGCCAGCAGTTTCTCAGGCTATAGCAATCAGCCCCAGCATTTT.

V usage is TRBV7-2 and J usage is TRBJ2-7, with unresolved D. Looked up from germline, CDR1 is SGHTA and CDR2 is FQGNSA. This CDR3 region has 14 residues. V was shortened by 1 base and J by 2 bases, with 9 bases between the two germline ends. Here the CDR3 DNA reads TGTGCCAGCAGCTTAGTGGCAGCCGCCTACGAGCAGTACGTC. This gives the protein CASSLVAAAYEQYV.

V usage is TRBV9 and J usage is TRBJ2-6; no firm D call. CDR3 length equals 16 residues. The germline V gene has CDR1 SGDLS and CDR2 YYNGEE. V lost 4 bases to trimming and J lost 3 bases, with 14 bases between them. The CDR3 nucleotides are TGTGCCAGCAGCCCCACCCAACCCTATGGGGCCAACGTCCTGACTTTC. This sequence encodes CASSPTQPYGANVLTF.

This rearrangement joins TRBV4-1 to TRBJ1-6, with D unresolved. The length of the CDR3 is 16 residues. Deletions cut 4 bases from V and 3 bases from J, with 13 bases between. CDR1 and CDR2 from the germline V gene are MGHRA and YSYEKL. The CDR3: CASSPPTGVYNSPLHF. CDR3 bases: TGCGCCAGCAGCCCTCCGACGGGAGTCTATAATTCACCCCTCCACTTT.

The chain joins TRBV19 to TRBJ2-5, with D tentatively TRBD1 (5 bases). CDR1 is LNHDA, CDR2 SQIVND, per germline (reference sequence). V was shortened by 5 bases and J by 0 bases, with 10 bases between the two germline ends. The CDR3 has 14 residues. The CDR3 DNA reads as TGTGCCAGTAGTCCAGGGCTGTACCAAGAGACCCAGTACTTC. It specifies CASSPGLYQETQYF.

This chain connects TRBV2 to TRBJ2-7, with 7 nucleotides matching TRBD1. The CDR3 is 14 amino acids. The V segment lost 6 bases and the J segment 2 bases; nucleotides outside the gene matches: 7. From germline, CDR1 is SNHLY and CDR2 FYNNEI. This CDR3 is CASSPRTGAYEQYV. The CDR3 DNA follows: TGTGCCAGCAGCCCCCGGACAGGCGCCTACGAGCAGTACGTC.

The chain employs TRBV29-1 and TRBJ2-2; D is possibly TRBD1 (6 bases). Germline CDR1 reads SQVTM; CDR2 reads ANQGSEA. The CDR3 consists of 12 residues. The V gene lost 6 bases and the J gene lost 6 bases, with 11 bases spanning the gap. The CDR3 spells CSVKQGAGELFF. DNA of the CDR3: TGCAGCGTAAAACAGGGTGCCGGGGAGCTGTTTTTT.

V usage is TRBV21-1 and J usage is TRBJ1-6; the D segment call TRBD1 is taken from the table without a DNA check. TRBV21-1 represents a pseudogene. CDR3 size: 17 residues. The CDR3 DNA reads TGTGCCAGCAGCAAATGGCGGACAGGGGGAAATAATTCACCCCTCCACTTT. As protein: CASSKWRTGGNNSPLHF.

The V gene is TRBV27, the J gene TRBJ2-3; possibly TRBD1 or TRBD2 for D (6 bases each). There are 15 residues in the CDR3. Germline V gene lookup returns CDR1 MNHEY and CDR2 SMNVEV (reference sequence). Trimming removed 4 bases at V and 2 bases at J, with 13 bases between. CDR3 sequence reads: CASSSRGVNTDTQYF. The CDR3 DNA reads TGTGCCAGCAGTTCAAGGGGGGTTAACACAGATACGCAGTATTTT.